This T cell receptor beta chain comes out of a study of CD4 T cells in relation to SARS-CoV-2 and coronaviruses. Whole-study findings and limits: No crossreactivity against non-spike viral proteins was tested here. No donor gave both pre-pandemic and post-infection samples. Approximately 65% of donors had memory CD4+ clonotypes crossrecognizing SARS-CoV-2 and common cold coronavirus spike.

Germline V CDR1 and CDR2: MNHNS, SASEGT. The CDR3 length is 15 residues. The unexposed donors gave CD4+ T cells in about 2010-2019, prior to COVID-19. After about 11 days of culture, CD4+ T cells were isolated. Sequenced by immunoSEQ multiplex PCR; TCRdb stores in-frame clones only, minus some. Of roughly 17,000 clones listed, roughly 77% are singletons. This clone was recorded only once. Its antigen is still unknown. An end of the junction differs from the germline gene, which may be a read error. This chain links TRBV6-1 with TRBJ2-2; D is unclear. The sequence was obtained from a human donor in good health. Sequenced: CD4+ T cells from PBMCs, cultured in vitro. CDR3: CASSEASPNTGELFF. CDR3 sequence (DNA): TGTGCCAGCAGTGAAGCTAGCCCGAATACCGGGGAGCTGTTTTTT.